Listed below are T cell receptor beta chains from one sample, sequenced in a study of cytomegalovirus exposure and HLA in healthy donors. Only in-frame clones appear in the TCRdb table, and some are missing; sequencing was by immunoSEQ multiplex PCR. The table lists approximately 260,000 clones, approximately 83% of them singletons, with over 0.95% in the top ten. Specimen: PBMCs. These receptors originate from a woman between 25 and 40 years old in good health and CMV-seropositive. Both conserved end residues are part of each CDR3. The D gene is left open where the match is weak. A row's size may be missing; if present it is once, few, many or a size class.

J,size,V,D,CDR3,DNA
TRBJ2-1,NA,TRBV28,TRBD2,CASTQLPSGNNEQFF,TGTGCCAGCACCCAACTACCTAGCGGCAACAATGAGCAGTTCTTC
TRBJ1-4,NA,TRBV11-2,NA,CASSFFSTNEKLFF,TGTGCCAGCAGCTTCTTTTCAACTAATGAAAAACTGTTTTTT
TRBJ2-5,NA,TRBV9,NA,CASSPDFFGETQYF,TGTGCCAGCAGCCCCGACTTTTTTGGAGAGACCCAGTACTTC
TRBJ2-1,NA,TRBV6-4,NA,CASSVLRGHEQFF,TGTGCCAGCAGTGTCCTGCGGGGGCATGAGCAGTTCTTC
TRBJ2-2,NA,TRBV5-4,TRBD2,CASSGTSGGNTGELFF,TGTGCCAGCAGTGGGACTAGCGGGGGGAACACCGGGGAGCTGTTTTTT
TRBJ2-1,NA,TRBV9,NA,CASSGLNAYNEQFF,TGTGCCAGCAGCGGACTAAATGCGTACAATGAGCAGTTCTTC
TRBJ2-3,NA,TRBV10-3,TRBD2,CAISEVPLAGGFNTDTQYF,TGTGCCATCAGTGAGGTCCCCCTAGCGGGAGGATTTAACACAGATACGCAGTATTTT
TRBJ1-1,NA,TRBV6-6,TRBD1,CASNHHDRVNTEAFF,TGTGCCAGCAACCATCATGACAGGGTGAACACTGAAGCTTTCTTT
TRBJ2-5,NA,TRBV7-9,TRBD2,CASSLATSGRKETQYF,TGTGCCAGCAGCTTAGCGACTAGCGGGAGAAAGGAGACCCAGTACTTC
TRBJ1-5,NA,TRBV18,NA,CASSLQQFNQPQHF,TGTGCCAGCTCCCTACAACAGTTCAATCAGCCCCAGCATTTT
TRBJ2-7,NA,TRBV25-1,NA,CASSGTVRGQYF,TGTGCCAGCAGTGGGACTGTACGTGGGCAGTACTTC
TRBJ2-7,NA,TRBV11-2,TRBD1,CASSLGTGGYEQYF,TGTGCCAGCAGCCTAGGGACAGGGGGCTACGAGCAGTACTTC
TRBJ2-3,NA,TRBV12-5,NA,CASGPGLTQDTQYF,TGTGCTAGTGGTCCCGGACTAACCCAAGATACGCAGTATTTT
TRBJ2-7,NA,TRBV30,TRBD2,CAWGGGAYEQYF,TGTGCCTGGGGCGGGGGGGCCTACGAGCAGTACTTC
TRBJ2-7,NA,TRBV27,TRBD2,CASSLWSGRSYEQYF,TGTGCCAGCAGTTTATGGAGCGGGAGGTCCTACGAGCAGTACTTC
TRBJ1-1,NA,TRBV5-1,NA,CASSLVVRRQGINTEAFF,TGCGCCAGCAGCTTGGTAGTTCGTAGGCAGGGGATAAACACTGAAGCTTTCTTT
TRBJ2-5,once,TRBV11-3,TRBD2,CASSSGGGETQYF,TGTGCCAGCAGCTCGGGAGGCGGGGAGACCCAGTACTTC
TRBJ1-1,NA,TRBV19,TRBD1,CASRDREGSEAFF,TGTGCCAGTAGGGACAGGGAAGGATCTGAAGCTTTCTTT
TRBJ1-5,NA,TRBV7-2,NA,CASSFGTVAPQHF,TGTGCCAGCAGCTTCGGAACAGTGGCGCCCCAGCATTTT
TRBJ1-1,NA,TRBV7-9,NA,CASSRTGNTEAFF,TGTGCCAGCAGCCGTACAGGGAACACTGAAGCTTTCTTT
TRBJ2-2,NA,TRBV19,TRBD2,CASSIAASGNTGELFF,TGTGCCAGTAGTATCGCTGCTAGCGGGAACACCGGGGAGCTGTTTTTT
TRBJ2-2,NA,TRBV4-1,TRBD1,CASTPGQGKLTGELFF,TGCGCCAGCACCCCGGGACAGGGAAAACTCACCGGGGAGCTGTTTTTT
TRBJ2-1,NA,TRBV6-5,TRBD2,CASARRTSGSDEQFF,TGTGCCAGCGCGAGAAGGACTAGCGGGAGTGATGAGCAGTTCTTC
TRBJ1-1,NA,TRBV18,TRBD1,CASSPGWDRVNTEAFF,TGTGCCAGCTCACCGGGATGGGACAGGGTGAACACTGAAGCTTTCTTT
TRBJ2-7,NA,TRBV2,NA,CASSEGQRTYYEQYF,TGTGCCAGCAGTGAAGGGCAGAGGACATACTACGAGCAGTACTTC
TRBJ2-2,NA,TRBV27,NA,CASSFWGRVGELFF,TGTGCCAGCAGTTTCTGGGGGCGGGTCGGGGAGCTGTTTTTT
TRBJ1-1,NA,TRBV28,NA,CASSFLGGTEAFF,TGTGCCAGCAGTTTTCTGGGAGGGACTGAAGCTTTCTTT
TRBJ2-3,NA,TRBV25-1,TRBD1,CASSPTRTGDSNTDTQYF,TGTGCCAGCAGTCCGACCCGGACAGGGGACAGTAACACAGATACGCAGTATTTT
TRBJ2-7,NA,TRBV11-2,NA,CASTPSPTGYEQYF,TGTGCCAGCACCCCAAGCCCGACAGGCTACGAGCAGTACTTC
TRBJ1-2,many,TRBV20-1,NA,CSAGRGEGYTF,TGCAGTGCTGGGAGGGGGGAAGGCTACACCTTC
TRBJ2-6,NA,TRBV28,NA,CASFEGAGANVLTF,TGTGCCAGCTTTGAGGGGGCTGGGGCCAACGTCCTGACTTTC
TRBJ2-1,NA,TRBV28,NA,CASSFESGEGYNEQFF,TGTGCCAGCAGTTTTGAGTCAGGGGAAGGTTACAATGAGCAGTTCTTC